These 10 T cell receptor beta chains were all obtained from the same sample, sequenced in a study of breast tumors, draining lymph nodes, adjacent tissues. Axillary draining lymph nodes of breast cancer patients supplied the node samples. TCRdb passed the multiplex PCR reads through MiXCR, listing each CDR3 protein once. Here the sample spans fewer than 140,000 distinct CDR3 sequences, 30% being singletons. Sequencing was carried out using axillary lymph node tissue. The source is a female donor with breast cancer. Some clones in this sample may be carry-over from other donors' samples.

This clonotype was detected ten times or more. The gene calls are TRBV7-8 and TRBJ1-5; 7 bases are shared with TRBD1. There are 15 residues in the CDR3. From germline, CDR1 is SGHVS and CDR2 FQNEAQ. After removal of 5 bases from V and 4 bases from J, the junction contained 8 bases not matched to a gene. CDR3 DNA: TGTGCCAGCAGCGCAGGACAGGCTCGGAATCAGCCCCAGCATTTT. It codes for CASSAGQARNQPQHF.

CDR3 DNA sequence: TGCAGTGCTAGGATAGAGAACAATGAGCAGTATTTT. Translated, it gives CSARIENNEQYF. J is TRBJ2-3 and V is TRBV20-1; D remains unclear. The CDR3 extends over 12 amino acids. Trimming stripped 3 bases from V and 11 bases from J, with 15 bases between. Germline V gene sequence: CDR1 DFQATT, CDR2 SNEGSKA (reference sequence).

There are many counts of this clonotype. The gene calls are TRBV4-1 and TRBJ2-1; TRBD2 matches at 9 bases. V lost 4 bases, J lost 15 bases, and 16 bases stayed unmatched. The CDR3 spans 15 residues. Germline CDR1 MGHRA, CDR2 YSYEKL. As DNA, the CDR3 is TGCGCCAGCAGCCCCTATCCTAGCGGGGACCCGAGTCGGTTCTTC. Protein product: CASSPYPSGDPSRFF.

Worth noting for this clonotype: Lacking the conserved final phenylalanine or tryptophan, this CDR3 likely reflects a read error. This chain links TRBV10-3 with TRBJ2-2, with TRBD1 matching over 8 bases. The CDR3 has 16 residues. From germline, CDR1 is ENHRY and CDR2 SYGVKD. J was trimmed by 4 bases and V by 3 bases; bases with no gene match: 7. The DNA of the CDR3 is TGTGCCATCAGTGACAGGGGGACAGGTGGCACCGGGGAGCTGTTTTCT. Amino acid sequence: CAISDRGTGGTGELFS.

This clonotype was seen many times. This sequence joins TRBV5-8 and TRBJ2-3; 10 bases line up with TRBD2. This CDR3 region has 15 residues. Per the germline V gene, CDR1 is SGHTS and CDR2 is YDEGEE. V lost 5 bases and J lost 1; bases outside the gene matches: 4. CDR3 sequence reads: CASRPGTSGTDTQYF. CDR3 DNA sequence: TGTGCCAGCAGACCCGGGACTAGCGGCACAGATACGCAGTATTTT.

For this clonotype: This may be a read error, as it is one base from a much larger clone. CDR3 loop: CASSSRQSTYEQYF. Written as DNA, the CDR3 is TGTGCCAGCAGCTCGCGACAGTCGACCTACGAGCAGTACTTC. The genes are TRBV13 and TRBJ2-7, with D maybe TRBD1 (5 bases). The CDR3 has 14 residues. Trimming left V 4 bases short and J 2 bases short, with 12 bases between. The germline gives CDR1 PRHDT, CDR2 FYEKMQ (reference sequence).

This clonotype showed up many times. The chain uses TRBV5-8 and TRBJ2-7; 9 bases align to TRBD1. The trim removed 4 bases at V and 2 bases at J, leaving 7 bases unmatched. The CDR3 covers 15 residues. In germline, CDR1 is SGHTS, CDR2 YDEGEE. The CDR3 nucleotides read TGTGCCAGCAGCCGCCCGGGACAGGGCACCTACGAGCAGTACTTC. The encoded protein is CASSRPGQGTYEQYF. The entire variable domain, with the rest obtained from reference TRBV5-8 and TRBJ2-7, is as follows: EAGVTQSPTHLIKTRGQQATLRCSPISGHTSVYWYQQALGLGLQFLLWYDEGEERNRGNFPPRFSGRQFPNYSSELNVNALELEDSALYLCASSRPGQGTYEQYFGPGTRLTVT.

The chain is built from TRBV6-2 or TRBV6-3 and TRBJ1-3, with a weak D call TRBD1 (6 bases). CDR3 size: 14 residues. Trimming pared 7 bases from V and 4 bases from J, leaving 14 bases between. CDR1 is MNHEY, CDR2 SVGEGT, per germline. The CDR3 loop is CASNPGTPGNTIYF. The CDR3, as DNA: TGTGCCAGCAACCCCGGGACACCAGGAAACACCATATATTTT.

This clonotype occurred many times. The V and J genes are TRBV27 and TRBJ2-7; 7 bases align to TRBD1. V lost 8 bases, J lost 4 bases, and 14 bases stayed unmatched. This CDR3 is 15 amino acids long. The germline V gene encodes CDR1 MNHEY and CDR2 SMNVEV (reference sequence). The CDR3 reads CASGRSETGPYEQYF. The CDR3 DNA reads TGTGCCAGCGGAAGGTCCGAGACAGGGCCTTACGAGCAGTACTTC.

This clonotype was seen repeatedly, ten times or more. CDR3 bases: TGTGCCAGCAGTTACTCCCCTTTCAGCACAGATACGCAGTATTTT. Residues: CASSYSPFSTDTQYF. The rearrangement joins TRBV6-6 to TRBJ2-3; no clear D. From germline, CDR1 is MNHNY and CDR2 SVGAGI (reference sequence). V lost 0 bases and J 0 bases, leaving 7 bases between the germline ends. There are 15 residues in the CDR3.